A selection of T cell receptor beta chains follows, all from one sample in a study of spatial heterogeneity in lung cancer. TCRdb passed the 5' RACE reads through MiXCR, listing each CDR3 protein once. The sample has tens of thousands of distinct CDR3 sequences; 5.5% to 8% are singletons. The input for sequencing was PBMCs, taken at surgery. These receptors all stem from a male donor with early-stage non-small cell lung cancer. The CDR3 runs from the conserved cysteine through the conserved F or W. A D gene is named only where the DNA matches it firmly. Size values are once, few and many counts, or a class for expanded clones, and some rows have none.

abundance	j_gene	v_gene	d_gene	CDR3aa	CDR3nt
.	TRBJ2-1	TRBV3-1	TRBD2	CASSLRGGGNEQFF	TGTGCCAGCAGCCTACGGGGGGGCGGGAATGAGCAGTTCTTC
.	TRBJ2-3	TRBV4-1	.	CASSREELADTQYF	TGCGCCAGCAGCCGAGAGGAACTAGCCGATACGCAGTATTTT
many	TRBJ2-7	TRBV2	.	CASSGPLDRSSYEQYF	TGTGCCAGCAGTGGGCCCTTAGATAGGAGCTCCTACGAGCAGTACTTC
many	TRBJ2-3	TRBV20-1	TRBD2	CSARDWAGGLTDTQYF	TGCAGTGCTAGAGATTGGGCGGGAGGGCTCACAGATACGCAGTATTTT
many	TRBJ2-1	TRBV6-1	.	CASYGKRRAYNEQFF	TGTGCCAGCTATGGGAAACGGAGGGCCTACAATGAGCAGTTCTTC
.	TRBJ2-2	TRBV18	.	CASSRAFLTGDANTGELFF	TGTGCCAGCTCACGAGCCTTCCTCACAGGCGACGCGAACACCGGGGAGCTGTTTTTT
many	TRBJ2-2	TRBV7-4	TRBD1	CASSLTGGNTGELFF	TGTGCCAGCAGCTTAACAGGGGGGAACACCGGGGAGCTGTTTTTT
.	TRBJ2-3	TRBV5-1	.	CASSLQGASTDTQYF	TGCGCCAGCAGCTTGCAGGGCGCTAGCACAGATACGCAGTATTTT
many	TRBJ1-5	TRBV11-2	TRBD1	CASSVDRDQPQHF	TGTGCCAGCAGCGTTGACAGGGATCAGCCCCAGCATTTT
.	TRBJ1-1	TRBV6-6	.	CASSYEVRRAEAFF	TGTGCCAGCAGTTACGAGGTCAGGAGGGCTGAAGCTTTCTTT
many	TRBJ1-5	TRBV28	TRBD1	CASSSPGQGGQPQHF	TGTGCCAGCAGTTCCCCGGGACAGGGTGGTCAGCCCCAGCATTTT
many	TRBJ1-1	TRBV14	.	CASSQTPKAFF	TGTGCCAGCAGCCAAACGCCGAAAGCTTTCTTT
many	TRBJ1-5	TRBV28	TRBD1	CASSRTGGTRSNQPQHF	TGTGCCAGCAGTAGGACAGGGGGCACAAGAAGCAATCAGCCCCAGCATTTT
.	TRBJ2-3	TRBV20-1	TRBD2	CSATVLRLAARDTQYF	TGCAGTGCTACCGTACTTAGACTAGCGGCGCGGGATACGCAGTATTTT
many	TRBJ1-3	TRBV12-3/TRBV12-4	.	CASRPSSDTIYF	TGTGCCAGCAGACCCTCCTCGGACACCATATATTTT
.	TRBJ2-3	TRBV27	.	CASSSRATLSTDTQYF	TGTGCCAGCAGTTCTAGGGCGACATTAAGCACAGATACGCAGTATTTT
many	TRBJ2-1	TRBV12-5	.	CASGLNRRGFF	TGTGCTAGTGGTTTGAATAGACGTGGGTTCTTC
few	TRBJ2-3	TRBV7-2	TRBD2	CASSPGLHTDTQYF	TGTGCCAGCAGCCCGGGACTACACACAGATACGCAGTATTTT
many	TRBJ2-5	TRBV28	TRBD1	CASRGQGTGTQYF	TGTGCCAGCAGGGGACAGGGCACGGGGACCCAGTACTTC
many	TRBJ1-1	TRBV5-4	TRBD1	CASSRTGGLAEAFF	TGTGCCAGCAGCAGGACAGGGGGGTTGGCTGAAGCTTTCTTT
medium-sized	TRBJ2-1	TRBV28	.	CASSFPRSNEQFF	TGTGCCAGCAGTTTCCCGCGAAGCAATGAGCAGTTCTTC
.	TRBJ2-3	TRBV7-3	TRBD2	CASSASGTHTDTQYF	TGTGCCAGCAGCGCTAGCGGGACCCACACAGATACGCAGTATTTT
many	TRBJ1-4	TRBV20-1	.	CSASQAVQLFF	TGCAGTGCTAGCCAGGCGGTTCAACTGTTTTTT
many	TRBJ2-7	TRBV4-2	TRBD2	CASSQEIAGGLYEQYF	TGTGCCAGCAGCCAAGAGATAGCGGGAGGTCTCTACGAGCAGTACTTC
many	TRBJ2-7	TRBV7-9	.	CASRSRDGTYEQYF	TGTGCCAGCAGATCCCGGGACGGAACCTACGAGCAGTACTTC
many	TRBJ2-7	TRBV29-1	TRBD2	CSVARTSGYEQYF	TGCAGCGTTGCAAGGACTAGCGGCTACGAGCAGTACTTC
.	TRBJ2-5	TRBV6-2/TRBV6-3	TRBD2	CASRETSVVQTQYF	TGTGCCAGCAGAGAGACTAGCGTCGTACAGACCCAGTACTTC
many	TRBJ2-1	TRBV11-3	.	CASSLPGAHEQFF	TGTGCCAGCAGCTTACCGGGAGCTCATGAGCAGTTCTTC
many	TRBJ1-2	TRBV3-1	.	CASSHSYGYTF	TGTGCCAGCAGCCACAGCTATGGCTACACCTTC
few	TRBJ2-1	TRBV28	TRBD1	CASRTTGALDNEQFF	TGTGCCAGCAGAACCACAGGGGCCCTAGACAATGAGCAGTTCTTC
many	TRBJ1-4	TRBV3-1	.	CASSQTATNEKLFF	TGTGCCAGCAGCCAAACAGCGACTAATGAAAAACTGTTTTTT
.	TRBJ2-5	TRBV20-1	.	CSARVEVVGTQYF	TGCAGTGCTAGAGTCGAGGTAGTGGGGACCCAGTACTTC